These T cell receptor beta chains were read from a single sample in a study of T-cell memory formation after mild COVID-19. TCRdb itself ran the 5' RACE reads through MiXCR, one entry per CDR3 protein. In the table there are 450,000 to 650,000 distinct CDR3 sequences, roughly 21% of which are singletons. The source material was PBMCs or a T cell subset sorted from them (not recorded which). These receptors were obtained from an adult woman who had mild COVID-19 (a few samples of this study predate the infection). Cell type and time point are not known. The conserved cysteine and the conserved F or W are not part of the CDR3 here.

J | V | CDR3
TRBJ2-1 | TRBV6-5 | ASSQQGSASYNEQF
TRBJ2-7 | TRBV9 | ASSVYARLAGSYEQY
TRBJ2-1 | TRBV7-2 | ASSFRGPEQF
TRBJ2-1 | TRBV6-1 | ASSEALAGGPNEQF
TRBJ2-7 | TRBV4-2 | ASSQDEGSGEQY
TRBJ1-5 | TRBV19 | ATSREGASNQPQH
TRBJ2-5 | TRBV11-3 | ASSFLTGSNRKETQY
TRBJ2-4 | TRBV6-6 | ASSPALAGGWGPKNIQY
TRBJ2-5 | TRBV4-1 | ASSQAQGRETQY
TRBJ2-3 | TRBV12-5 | ATSGVSTDTQY
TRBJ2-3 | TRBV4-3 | ASSQEDRSTDTQY
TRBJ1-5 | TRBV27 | ASSFRYRGREQPQH
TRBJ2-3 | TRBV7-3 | ASSLTGTDSQY
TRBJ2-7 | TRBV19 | ASSPTPGWQGPRREQY
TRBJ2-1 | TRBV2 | ASSEQGPGLNEQF
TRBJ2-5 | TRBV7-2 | ASSRSGSEETQY
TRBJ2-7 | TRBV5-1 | ASSREGQIYEQY
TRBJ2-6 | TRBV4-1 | ASSQDRDSVLT
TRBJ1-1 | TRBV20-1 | SARDSRGGYRGEAF
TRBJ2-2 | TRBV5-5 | ASSPYLTGARTGELF
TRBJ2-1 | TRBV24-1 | ATSDLPISGDEQF
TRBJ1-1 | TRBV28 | ASTQGKENTEAF
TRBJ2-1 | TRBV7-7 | ASSPGRLAGANEQF
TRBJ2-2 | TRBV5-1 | ASSFSGPWNTGELF
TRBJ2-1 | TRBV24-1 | ATSDLGRGSYNEQF
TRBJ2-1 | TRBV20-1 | SAATSGGINEQF
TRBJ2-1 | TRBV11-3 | ASSGRDGVGNEQF
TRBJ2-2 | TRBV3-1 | ASSQDLIGELF
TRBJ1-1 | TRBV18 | ASSRNRENTEAF
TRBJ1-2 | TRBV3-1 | ASSQDPHGYT
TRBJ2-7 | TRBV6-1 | ASSDPPWETYEQY
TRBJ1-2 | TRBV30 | AWRVPGQNYGYT
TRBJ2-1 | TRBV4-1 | ASSQLLVSEQF
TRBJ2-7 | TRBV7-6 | ASSLGAGASYEQY
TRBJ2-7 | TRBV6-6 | ASSYSSGRGSLRYEQY
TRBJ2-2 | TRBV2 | ASTGVTGELF
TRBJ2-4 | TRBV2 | ASRISGGMNIQY
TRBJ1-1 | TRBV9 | ASSVGSGALEAF
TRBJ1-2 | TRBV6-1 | ASSETGVSGYT
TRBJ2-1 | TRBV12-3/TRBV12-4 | ASSTGTRNEQF
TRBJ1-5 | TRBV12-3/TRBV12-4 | ASSTGIYQPQH
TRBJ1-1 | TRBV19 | ASSIYSGHWEAF
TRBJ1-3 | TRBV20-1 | SGRQGSGNTIY
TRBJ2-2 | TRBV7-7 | ASSPAWGGGTGELF
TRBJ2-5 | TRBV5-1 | ASSLRRQGQETQY
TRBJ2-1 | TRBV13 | ASSLRLLNEQF
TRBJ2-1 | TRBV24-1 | ATRADRLAGDEQF
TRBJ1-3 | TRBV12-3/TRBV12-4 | ASSPRGAGNTIY
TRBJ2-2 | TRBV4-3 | ASSQETGSNTGELF
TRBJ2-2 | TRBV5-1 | ASSLGQPTGELF
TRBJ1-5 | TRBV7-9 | ASSSGRGAREPQH
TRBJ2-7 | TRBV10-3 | AIGHQLDYEQY
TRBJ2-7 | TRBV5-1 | ASSRGTGGAPYEQY